This T cell receptor (beta chain) was sequenced for a study of blood T cell repertoires in COVID-19. CDR1 and CDR2 (germline): MGHDK, SYGVNS. This CDR3 region has 13 residues. Deletions cut 9 bases from V and 5 bases from J, with 16 bases between. Authors' processing steps: Estimation of nucleated cell counts relied on the amplification of reference gene primers. The table came from immunoSEQ multiplex PCR; TCRdb's copy has only in-frame clones and leaves some out. The V and J calls and clone size come from that table; D and trimming were worked out from the DNA. The sample lists 350,000 to 400,000 clones; 80% to 90% were seen once.

The chain is built from TRBV25-1 and TRBJ1-1; D possibly corresponds to TRBD1 (5 bases). The specimen sequenced was peripheral blood. The receptor comes from a woman younger than 45 with COVID-19, enrolled during active disease. The CDR3 protein is CASKQAEGTEAFF. CDR3 bases: TGTGCCAGTAAACAGGCCGAAGGGACTGAAGCTTTCTTT.